This TCR beta chain was documented in a study of blood T cells in healthy people across ages. Trimming removed 0 bases from V and 5 bases from J; junction bases left unmatched: 3. The CDR3 is made up of 16 amino acids. Germline V CDR1 and CDR2: SGHTA, FQGNSA. Sample-barcoded 5' priming and a J-beta primer mix drove a second PCR of roughly 7 to 11 cycles. One entry per CDR3 protein, called by TCRdb with MiXCR from the 5' RACE reads. Of more than 650,000 distinct CDR3 sequences listed, about 48% are singletons. Sequenced sample: blood. This chain uses TRBV7-2 with TRBJ2-1, with TRBD2 matching 11 bases. This receptor was identified in a man older than 75 in good health. The CDR3 here is CASSLAGTSGNNEQFF. DNA for the CDR3: TGTGCCAGCAGCTTAGCAGGGACTAGCGGCAACAATGAGCAGTTCTTC.